The 8 T cell receptor beta chains below were found in one sample sequenced in a study of T cell repertoires in aging, cancer and after chemotherapy. Peripheral blood genomic DNA, not sorted cells or RNA, was the template. TRB rearrangements spanning V, D and J were amplified using mixed TRB-A/B primers. TCRdb reprocessed the multiplex PCR reads via MiXCR and lists one record per CDR3 protein. This table has about 19,000 distinct CDR3 sequences, about two fifths appearing once. What was sequenced was blood. All receptors come from a human donor with a solid tumor.

Comment on this clonotype: At one of its ends the junction is not consistent with the germline gene, which may arise from a read error. The rearrangement links TRBV5-6 to TRBJ2-3; the D is unclear. This CDR3 comprises 12 residues. Per the germline V gene, CDR1 is SGHDT and CDR2 is YYEEEE. CDR3 sequence (DNA): TGTGACAGCAGCTTGGTCACAGATACGCAGTATTTT. Protein sequence: CDSSLVTDTQYF.

There are a few counts of this clonotype. This chain connects TRBV6-4 to TRBJ1-5; D is ambiguous. Trimming cost V 0 bases and J 0 bases, with 3 bases left between them. CDR1 and CDR2 (germline): MRHNA, SNTAGT. The CDR3 is 14 residues long. This chain's CDR3 is CASSDSPSNQPQHF. The CDR3, as DNA: TGTGCCAGCAGTGACTCTCCTAGCAATCAGCCCCAGCATTTT.

The CDR3 sequence: CASSDRGRGYTF. CDR3 sequence (DNA): TGTGCCAGTTCGGACAGGGGACGTGGCTACACCTTC. This rearrangement joins TRBV19 to TRBJ1-2; 9 bases fit TRBD1. Trimming took 8 bases from V and 7 from J; bases not matched to a gene: 5. The V gene's germline CDR1 is LNHDA and CDR2 SQIVND (reference sequence). The CDR3 contains 12 residues.

V and J are TRBV5-1 and TRBJ1-1, with no clear D. This CDR3 is 14 amino acids long. Trimming removed 0 bases from V and 10 bases from J, with 16 bases in between. CDR1 SGHRS and CDR2 YFSETQ come from the germline V gene. The CDR3 region has the DNA TGCGCCAGCAGCTTGGCCGAGGGCGACCTTAGAGCTTTCTTT. Amino acids: CASSLAEGDLRAFF.

The rearrangement uses TRBV20-1 and TRBJ1-5; no definite D call. Germline V gives CDR1 DFQATT, CDR2 SNEGSKA (reference sequence). V lost 6 bases and J lost 0, with 12 bases in between. The CDR3 loop spans 14 amino acids. CDR3 sequence: CSALTGVSNQPQHF. CDR3 DNA sequence: TGCAGTGCCCTGACGGGAGTTAGCAATCAGCCCCAGCATTTT.

This chain connects TRBV20-1 to TRBJ2-7, with 16 nucleotides matching TRBD2. After removal of 6 bases from V and 3 bases from J, the junction contained 8 bases not matched to a gene. The germline V gene encodes CDR1 DFQATT and CDR2 SNEGSKA (reference sequence). The length of the CDR3 is 16 residues. The CDR3 reads CSALGLAGGKHYEQYF. DNA for the CDR3: TGCAGTGCCTTGGGACTAGCGGGAGGGAAACACTACGAGCAGTACTTC.

The chain uses TRBV5-4 and TRBJ1-1, with TRBD1 as a possible D gene (5 bases). V lost 4 bases to trimming and J lost 7 bases, with 11 bases between them. The germline gives CDR1 SGHNT, CDR2 YYREEE (reference sequence). The CDR3 totals 12 residues. The chain's CDR3 is CASSRDWDEAFF. Written as DNA, the CDR3 is TGTGCCAGCAGCCGGGACTGGGATGAAGCTTTCTTT.

V usage is TRBV29-1 and J usage is TRBJ2-5; 9 positions match TRBD2. Germline V gene sequence: CDR1 SQVTM, CDR2 ANQGSEA. This CDR3 spans 13 amino acids. Germline trimming cut 8 bases from V and 2 bases from J; bases unmatched to any gene: 6. The CDR3 is CSWTLAGQETQYF. As DNA, the CDR3 is TGCAGCTGGACCCTAGCGGGACAAGAGACCCAGTACTTC.